The 5 T cell receptor beta chains listed next were all sequenced from one sample in a study (dated by TCRdb to about 2022). The library was obtained by the immunoSEQ multiplex PCR assay. The table was pulled from immuneACCESS by TCRdb, which kept in-frame rearrangements only. Such tables lose some clones; where checked, under half of the loss comes from unresolved V genes, and the rest has no known cause. The table for this sample lists tens of thousands of clones; around 93% of them were counted only once. Clones ranked in the top ten supply around 4.6% of the sample. The sequencing sample was made of PBMCs. These TCRs come from a man in his forties or fifties with rheumatoid arthritis.

The rearrangement joins TRBV11-2 to TRBJ2-7; D unclear. The germline V and J ends were trimmed by 5 bases and 0 bases, with 14 bases remaining between them. The CDR3 is 15 amino acids. Per germline, CDR1 SGHAT and CDR2 FQNNGV. The CDR3 DNA reads TGTGCCAGCAGCGCGCCAGAGGACGACTCCTACGAGCAGTACTTC. Translating gives CASSAPEDDSYEQYF.

CDR3 residues: CASSYAREFGYSNQPQHF. The CDR3 DNA is TGTGCCAGCAGTTACGCCAGGGAATTCGGGTATAGCAATCAGCCCCAGCATTTT. The chain couples TRBV6-2 or TRBV6-3 to TRBJ1-5, with D possibly being TRBD1 (5 bases). The germline V and J ends were trimmed by 2 bases and 0 bases, with 17 bases remaining between them. Germline-derived CDR1 and CDR2 are MNHEY and SVGEGT. This CDR3 has 18 amino acids.

The chain recombines TRBV19 with TRBJ1-3, with TRBD1 as a possible D gene (5 bases). Germline loops: CDR1 LNHDA, CDR2 SQIVND (reference sequence). V shed 3 bases and J shed 1 base, with 13 bases lying between them. The CDR3 loop spans 16 amino acids. CDR3 residues: CASSMARGQSGNTIYF. CDR3 nucleotides: TGTGCCAGTAGTATGGCCCGTGGACAATCTGGAAACACCATATATTTT.

This chain connects TRBV7-9 to TRBJ1-4; weak D call: TRBD1 (5 bases). Germline lookup yields CDR1 SEHNR and CDR2 FQNEAQ (reference sequence). The CDR3 loop spans 13 amino acids. With 6 bases removed from V and 8 bases from J, the gap between germline ends came to 13 bases. CDR3 bases: TGTGCCAGCAGGGGGACGGGCGGAGAAAAACTGTTTTTT. This encodes CASRGTGGEKLFF.

The V gene is TRBV6-5, the J gene TRBJ1-5, with unresolved D. Per the germline V gene, CDR1 is MNHEY and CDR2 is SVGAGI. This CDR3 has 15 amino acids. The V end lost 4 bases, the J end lost 7 bases, and 17 bases lay between the germline ends. The CDR3 spells CASSSGPRVNQPQHF. The CDR3 bases are TGTGCCAGCAGTTCCGGGCCGCGGGTGAACCAGCCCCAGCATTTT.